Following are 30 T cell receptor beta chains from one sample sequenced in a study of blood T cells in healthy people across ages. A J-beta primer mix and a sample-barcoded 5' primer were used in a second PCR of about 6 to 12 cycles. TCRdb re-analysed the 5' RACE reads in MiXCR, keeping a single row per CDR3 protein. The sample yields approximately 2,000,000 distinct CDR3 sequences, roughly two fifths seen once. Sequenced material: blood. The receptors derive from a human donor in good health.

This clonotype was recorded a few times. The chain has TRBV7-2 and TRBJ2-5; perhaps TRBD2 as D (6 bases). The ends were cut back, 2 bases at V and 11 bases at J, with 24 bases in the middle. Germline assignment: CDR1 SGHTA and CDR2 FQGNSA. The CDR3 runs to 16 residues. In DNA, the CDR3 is TGTGCCAGCAGCTTATTTAGTCGGTGGGGAACGGGGGAGCAGTACTTC. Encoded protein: CASSLFSRWGTGEQYF. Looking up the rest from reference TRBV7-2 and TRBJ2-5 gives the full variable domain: GAGVSQSPSNKVTEKGKDVELRCDPISGHTALYWYRQSLGQGLEFLIYFQGNSAPDKSGLPSDRFSAERTGGSVSTLTIQRTQQEDSAVYLCASSLFSRWGTGEQYFGPGTRLLVL.

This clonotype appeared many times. CDR3 protein: CASSQEGAGYGYTF. The CDR3 nucleotides are TGCGCCAGCAGCCAGGAGGGGGCAGGCTACGGCTACACCTTC. This sequence joins TRBV4-1 and TRBJ1-2; 7 positions match TRBD1. V lost 3 bases to trimming and J lost 8 bases; unmatched junction nucleotides: 9. The CDR3 sequence is 14 residues long. CDR1 and CDR2 (germline): MGHRA, YSYEKL.

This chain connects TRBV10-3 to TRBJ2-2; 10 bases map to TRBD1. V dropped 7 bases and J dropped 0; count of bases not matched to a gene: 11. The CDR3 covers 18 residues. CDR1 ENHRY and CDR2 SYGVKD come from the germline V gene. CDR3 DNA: TGTGCCATCAAAGAAGGGACAGGGGCGACAGCGAACACCGGGGAGCTGTTTTTT. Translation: CAIKEGTGATANTGELFF.

DNA of the CDR3: TGTGCCAGCAGCGTAGAGCCCACGGGACAGCCCCAGCATTTT. It specifies CASSVEPTGQPQHF. The J gene is TRBJ1-5, the V gene TRBV9; D is undetermined. The V gene lost 0 bases and the J gene lost 7 bases, with 11 bases spanning the gap. The CDR3 contains 14 residues. The germline V gene has CDR1 SGDLS and CDR2 YYNGEE.

DNA for the CDR3: TGTGCCAGCAGTTTAGTACTGAGTTCAGATACGCAGTATTTT. Translating it yields CASSLVLSSDTQYF. V usage is TRBV12-3 or TRBV12-4 and J usage is TRBJ2-3; no reliable D call. The length of the CDR3 is 14 residues. V gave up 1 base and J gave up 4 bases, with 9 bases separating them.

CDR3 amino acids: CASSLRTGLGTEAFF. The CDR3 DNA reads TGTGCCAGCAGCTTAAGGACAGGCTTAGGCACTGAAGCTTTCTTT. The chain is built from TRBV7-2 and TRBJ1-1; 7 bases agree with TRBD1. The ends lost 2 bases at V and 4 bases at J; junction bases unmatched: 7. The CDR3 is made up of 15 amino acids. The germline V gene encodes CDR1 SGHTA and CDR2 FQGNSA. Full variable domain (missing parts from reference TRBV7-2 and TRBJ1-1): GAGVSQSPSNKVTEKGKDVELRCDPISGHTALYWYRQSLGQGLEFLIYFQGNSAPDKSGLPSDRFSAERTGGSVSTLTIQRTQQEDSAVYLCASSLRTGLGTEAFFGQGTRLTVV.

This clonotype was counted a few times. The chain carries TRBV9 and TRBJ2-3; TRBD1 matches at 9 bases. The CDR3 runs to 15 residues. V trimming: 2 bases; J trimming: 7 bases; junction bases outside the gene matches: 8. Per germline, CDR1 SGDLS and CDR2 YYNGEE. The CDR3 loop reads CASSVGQGFANTQYF. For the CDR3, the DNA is TGTGCCAGCAGCGTCGGACAGGGGTTCGCTAATACGCAGTATTTT.

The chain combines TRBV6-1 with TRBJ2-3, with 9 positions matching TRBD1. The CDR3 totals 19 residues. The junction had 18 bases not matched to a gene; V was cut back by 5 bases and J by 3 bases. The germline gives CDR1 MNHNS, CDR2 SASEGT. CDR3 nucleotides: TGTGCCAGCAGTCCCGGGACAGGGACCAACGCCCTTTGGACAGATACGCAGTATTTT. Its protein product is CASSPGTGTNALWTDTQYF.

CDR3 nucleotide sequence: TGTGCCAGCAGCTCAGGGACGTTACTAAACACTGAAGCTTTCTTT. Translated, it gives CASSSGTLLNTEAFF. The chain employs TRBV11-2 and TRBJ1-1, with a possible D match to TRBD1 (5 bases). Germline CDR1 reads SGHAT; CDR2 reads FQNNGV. The CDR3 is 15 residues long. V lost 4 bases and J 2 bases, leaving 14 bases between the germline ends.

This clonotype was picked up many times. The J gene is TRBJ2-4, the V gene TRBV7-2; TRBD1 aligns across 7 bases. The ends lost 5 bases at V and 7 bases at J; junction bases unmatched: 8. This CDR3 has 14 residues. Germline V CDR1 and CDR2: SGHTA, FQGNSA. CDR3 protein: CASSLSRGQNIQYF. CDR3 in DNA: TGTGCCAGCAGCCTTTCTAGGGGGCAGAACATTCAGTACTTC.

The CDR3, as DNA: TGTGCCAGCAGCTACCGCGTGGCGGGGGGGCCCTATGAGCAGTTCTTC. This codes for CASSYRVAGGPYEQFF. V usage is TRBV7-6 and J usage is TRBJ2-1; 9 bases are shared with TRBD2. V was clipped by 4 bases and J by 8 bases; unmatched bases: 12. CDR1 and CDR2 (germline): SGHVS, FNYEAQ. This CDR3 has 16 amino acids.

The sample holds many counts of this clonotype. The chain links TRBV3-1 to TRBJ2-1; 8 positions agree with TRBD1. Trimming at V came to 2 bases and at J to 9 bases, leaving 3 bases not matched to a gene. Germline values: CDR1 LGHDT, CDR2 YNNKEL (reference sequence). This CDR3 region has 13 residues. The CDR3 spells CASSQQGASEQFF. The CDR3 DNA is TGTGCCAGCAGCCAACAGGGGGCGAGTGAGCAGTTCTTC.

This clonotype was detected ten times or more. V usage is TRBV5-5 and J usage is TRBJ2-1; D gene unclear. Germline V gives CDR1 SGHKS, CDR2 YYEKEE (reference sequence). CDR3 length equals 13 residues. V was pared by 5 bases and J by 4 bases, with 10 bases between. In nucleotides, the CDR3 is TGTGCCAGCAGTTTAAGCCAGTACAATGAGCAGTTCTTC. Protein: CASSLSQYNEQFF.

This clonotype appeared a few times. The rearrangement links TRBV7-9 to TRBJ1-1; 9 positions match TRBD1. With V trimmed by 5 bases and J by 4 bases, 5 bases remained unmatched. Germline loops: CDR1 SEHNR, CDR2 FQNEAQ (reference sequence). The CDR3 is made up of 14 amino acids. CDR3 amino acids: CASSPLTGGTEAFF. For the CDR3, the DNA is TGTGCCAGCAGCCCGCTGACAGGGGGCACTGAAGCTTTCTTT.

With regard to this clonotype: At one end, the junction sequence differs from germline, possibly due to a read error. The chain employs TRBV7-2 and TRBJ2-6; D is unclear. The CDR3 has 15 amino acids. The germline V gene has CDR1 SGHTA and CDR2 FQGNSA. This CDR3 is CVSSLWYSGANVLTF. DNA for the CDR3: TGTGTCAGCAGCTTATGGTACTCTGGGGCCAACGTCCTGACTTTC.

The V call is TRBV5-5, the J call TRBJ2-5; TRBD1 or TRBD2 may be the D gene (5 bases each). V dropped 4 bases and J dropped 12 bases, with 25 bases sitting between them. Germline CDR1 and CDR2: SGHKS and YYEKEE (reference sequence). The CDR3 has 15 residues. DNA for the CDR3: TGTGCCAGCAGCGGCGCCATAGGGACGGTTCGGCATAAGTACTTC. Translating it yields CASSGAIGTVRHKYF. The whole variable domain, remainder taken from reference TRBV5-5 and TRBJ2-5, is DAGVTQSPTHLIKTRGQQVTLRCSPISGHKSVSWYQQVLGQGPQFIFQYYEKEERGRGNFPDRFSARQFPNYSSELNVNALLLGDSALYLCASSGAIGTVRHKYFGPGTRLLVL.

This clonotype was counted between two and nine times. The CDR3 DNA reads TGTGCCAGCAGTGATCACGGAATGGAGACCCAGTACTTC. Encoded protein: CASSDHGMETQYF. The rearrangement links TRBV2 to TRBJ2-5; unclear D gene. CDR3 length: 13 amino acids. From germline, CDR1 is SNHLY and CDR2 FYNNEI. The V and J ends lost 3 bases and 5 bases respectively, with 10 bases between them.

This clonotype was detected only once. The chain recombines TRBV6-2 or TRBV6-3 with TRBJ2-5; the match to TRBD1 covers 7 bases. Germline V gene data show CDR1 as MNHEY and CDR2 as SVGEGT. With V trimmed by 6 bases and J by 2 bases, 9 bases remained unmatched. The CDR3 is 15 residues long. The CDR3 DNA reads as TGTGCCAGCAGCATACCCGGGGACAGTCAAGAGACCCAGTACTTC. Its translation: CASSIPGDSQETQYF.

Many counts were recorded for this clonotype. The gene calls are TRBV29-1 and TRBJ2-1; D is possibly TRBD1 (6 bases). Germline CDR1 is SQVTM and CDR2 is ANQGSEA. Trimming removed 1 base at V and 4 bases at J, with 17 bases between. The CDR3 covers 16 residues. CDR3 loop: CSVEAEIPGQYNEQFF. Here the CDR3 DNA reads TGCAGCGTTGAAGCCGAGATCCCAGGACAGTACAATGAGCAGTTCTTC.

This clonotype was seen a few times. CDR3 in amino acids: CASSPLVDSYEQYF. CDR3 nucleotides: TGTGCCAGCAGTCCCCTAGTGGACTCCTACGAGCAGTACTTC. This chain links TRBV28 with TRBJ2-7; D gene unclear. CDR3 length: 14 amino acids. V lost 5 bases and J 0 bases, leaving 11 bases between the germline ends. Germline-derived CDR1 and CDR2 are MDHEN and SYDVKM.

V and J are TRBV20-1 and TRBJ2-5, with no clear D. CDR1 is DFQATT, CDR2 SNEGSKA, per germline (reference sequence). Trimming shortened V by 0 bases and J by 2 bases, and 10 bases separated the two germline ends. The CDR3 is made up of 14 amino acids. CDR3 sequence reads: CSARDMTLQETQYF. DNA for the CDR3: TGCAGTGCTAGAGATATGACTCTTCAAGAGACCCAGTACTTC.

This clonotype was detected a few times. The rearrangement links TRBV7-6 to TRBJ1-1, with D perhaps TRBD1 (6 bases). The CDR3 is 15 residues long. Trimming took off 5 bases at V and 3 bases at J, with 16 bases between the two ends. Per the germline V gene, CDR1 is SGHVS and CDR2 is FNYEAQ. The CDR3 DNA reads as TGTGCCAGCAGCCTCCTGACAGGCTTGGACACTGAAGCTTTCTTT. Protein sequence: CASSLLTGLDTEAFF.

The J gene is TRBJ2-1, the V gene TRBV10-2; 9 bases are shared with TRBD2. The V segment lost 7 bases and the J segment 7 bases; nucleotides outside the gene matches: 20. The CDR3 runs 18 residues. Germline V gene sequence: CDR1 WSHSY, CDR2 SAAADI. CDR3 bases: TGCGCCAGCAATACCAAGCAGGCTAGCGGGGCTCGCATGAATGAGCAGTTCTTC. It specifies CASNTKQASGARMNEQFF.

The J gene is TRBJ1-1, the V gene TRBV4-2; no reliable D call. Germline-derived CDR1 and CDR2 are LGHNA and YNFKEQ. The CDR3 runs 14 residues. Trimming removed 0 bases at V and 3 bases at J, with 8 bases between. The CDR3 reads CASSQERQDTEAFF. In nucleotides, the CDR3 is TGTGCCAGCAGCCAAGAAAGGCAGGACACTGAAGCTTTCTTT.

DNA of the CDR3: TGCGCCAGCAGGTTACAGGGGGGGGGTGAAGCTTTCTTT. Translated: CASRLQGGGEAFF. This chain joins TRBV5-1 and TRBJ1-1, with 8 nucleotides matching TRBD1. CDR1 SGHRS and CDR2 YFSETQ come from the germline V gene. Germline trimming cut 5 bases from V and 7 bases from J; bases unmatched to any gene: 7. CDR3 length: 13 amino acids.

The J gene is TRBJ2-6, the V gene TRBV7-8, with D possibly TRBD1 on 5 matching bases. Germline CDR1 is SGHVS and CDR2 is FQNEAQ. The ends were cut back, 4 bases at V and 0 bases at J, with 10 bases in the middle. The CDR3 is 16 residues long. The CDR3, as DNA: TGTGCCAGCAGCTCTACAGGATTCTCTGGGGCCAACGTCCTGACTTTC. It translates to CASSSTGFSGANVLTF.

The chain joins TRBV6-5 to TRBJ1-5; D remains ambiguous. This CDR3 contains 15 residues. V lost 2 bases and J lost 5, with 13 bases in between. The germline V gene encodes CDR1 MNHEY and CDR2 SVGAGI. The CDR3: CASSYNSVIHQPQHF. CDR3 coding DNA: TGTGCCAGCAGTTACAACTCAGTAATCCATCAGCCCCAGCATTTT.

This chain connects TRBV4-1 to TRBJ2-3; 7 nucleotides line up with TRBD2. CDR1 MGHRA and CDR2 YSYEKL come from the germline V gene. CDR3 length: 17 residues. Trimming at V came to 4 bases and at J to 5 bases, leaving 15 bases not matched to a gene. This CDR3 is CASSPTGTTRGGDTQYF. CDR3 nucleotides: TGCGCCAGCAGCCCCACGGGGACTACCCGCGGGGGAGATACGCAGTATTTT.

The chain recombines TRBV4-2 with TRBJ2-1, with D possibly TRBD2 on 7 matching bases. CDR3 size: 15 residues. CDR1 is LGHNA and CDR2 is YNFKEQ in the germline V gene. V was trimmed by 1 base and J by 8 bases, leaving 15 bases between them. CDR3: CASSQVDAGAYEQFF. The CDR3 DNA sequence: TGTGCCAGCAGCCAAGTGGACGCGGGGGCGTATGAGCAGTTCTTC.

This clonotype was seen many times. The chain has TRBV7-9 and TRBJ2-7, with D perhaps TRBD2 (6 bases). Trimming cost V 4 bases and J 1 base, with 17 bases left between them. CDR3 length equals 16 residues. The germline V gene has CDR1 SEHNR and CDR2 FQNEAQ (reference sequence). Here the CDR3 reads CASSSQEGLLSYEQYF. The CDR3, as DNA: TGTGCCAGCAGCTCCCAAGAGGGACTTCTTTCCTACGAGCAGTACTTC.